The T cell receptor beta chain described here comes from a study of blood T cell repertoires in COVID-19. On the study more broadly: Acute and convalescent COVID-19 specimens originated in the United States, Italy and Spain. PBMCs, B-cell-depleted T cells, or T cells were the source of the cDNA or gDNA that made up the material.

Original analysis: Estimation of nucleated cell counts was performed using reference gene primer amplification. TCRdb's copy holds only in-frame clones and misses some; the assay was immunoSEQ multiplex PCR. V and J calls plus clone size are reproduced from that table; the DNA served to infer D and trimming. This table holds about 140,000 clones, around 81% found once. In this sample, this clone turned up once. Per the germline V gene, CDR1 is SGDLS and CDR2 is YYNGEE. The V gene lost 4 bases and the J gene lost 5 bases, with 15 bases spanning the gap. CDR3 length equals 14 residues. This TCR was sampled from a woman aged 55-69 years with acute or convalescent COVID-19. Sequencing was performed on peripheral blood. The gene calls are TRBV9 and TRBJ2-5; maybe TRBD1 (8 bases). The CDR3 loop reads CASSFGQGGETQYF. For the CDR3, the DNA is TGTGCCAGCAGCTTCGGACAGGGAGGGGAGACCCAGTACTTC.